This entry features one T cell receptor beta chain sequence. This clone occurred a few times. Its antigen target is currently unknown. Base-call qualities are not available, and no considerably larger clone is one nucleotide away. For deep sequencing, PBMC libraries mostly used about 0.45 ug of input genomic DNA, with six replicates for each sample. TCRbeta libraries were prepared with the immunoSEQ hsTCRbeta kit according to the manufacturer's instructions. The completed libraries were mixed into a single pool at 3 nM, then sequenced with an Illumina NovaSeq 6000 S4 flow cell. Concerning the study's data processing: The immunoSEQ Analyzer handled quality control and preprocessing of the raw data. The analysis was limited to productive rearrangements, and each clonotype was defined by a unique CDR3 amino acid sequence. Repertoire clonality was estimated as the Gini-Simpson index, which was computed with the R package tcR. Student's t test was used to compare Gini indices, and Pearson correlation was used to assess associations with tumor size change. The source is immuneACCESS, and TCRdb retained only in-frame sequences with V and J called. Part of the clones is not carried over; for the studies checked, unresolved V genes explain less than half of this, and the remainder is unexplained. The DNA gave D and trimming, while V, J and clone size come from that table. The sample has around 15,000 clones on record, around 64% of them singletons. The ten top clones hold roughly 2.5% of the sample.

These data originate in a study of neoadjuvant anti-PD-1 for oral cavity cancer (dated by TCRdb to the early 2020s). In terms of the full investigation: Patients mostly received three to four biweekly doses of nivolumab at 3 mg/kg before curative-intent surgical resection. For patients who did not progress, a fourth nivolumab dose was given around day 43, followed by definitive surgical resection on days 50-56. The parent correlative cohort included approximately 13 patients, with an approximately 30% response rate. Patients with complete response, partial response or stable disease by RECIST 1.1 were defined as responders, whereas patients with progression were defined as non-responders. Results and caveats for the whole study, not just this receptor: After neoadjuvant nivolumab, non-responders showed significantly higher T cell clonality (Gini index) in PBMCs than responders did. Higher pretreatment blood Treg/Th17 ratios correlated with both higher pretreatment blood TCRbeta clonality and lower post-treatment tumor TCRbeta clonality. The TCR analyses had only three patients in each response group, and the authors called for validation in larger cohorts.

The intended sense of this specimen's time point label: before neoadjuvant nivolumab. Patients were newly diagnosed with stage II-IVA oral cavity squamous cell carcinoma and had received no prior systemic or radiation treatment. The cohort was composed of patients with HPV-negative, locally advanced oral cavity squamous cell carcinoma. Peripheral blood mononuclear cells were analyzed directly and were not maintained or expanded in culture. Samples were obtained from a longitudinal correlative study of a single-arm phase II trial of neoadjuvant nivolumab in oral cavity squamous cell carcinoma. Genomic DNA-based TCRbeta sequencing was performed on subject-matched pre- and post-treatment PBMCs and tumors from three responders and three non-responders. Peripheral blood mononuclear cells were collected before nivolumab treatment and were collected again after treatment, at the time of surgery. Genomic DNA was isolated from PBMCs using the Maxwell RSC DNA from Cells kit.

Deletion took 7 bases off V and 2 bases off J, with a span of 14 bases between the germline ends. CDR3 length: 14 amino acids, cysteine to phenylalanine. CDR3 DNA only is kept here, 42 bases in frame from base 1. CDR1 WSHSY and CDR2 SAAADI are derived from the germline V gene. The specimen was PBMCs, collected before nivolumab (anti-PD-1) treatment. The V and J segments used are TRBV10-2 and TRBJ2-5, and TRBD2 may be the D gene, going by 5 matching bases. This clonotype was obtained from a person between 40 and 85 years old with oral cavity squamous cell carcinoma. The CDR3 region has the sequence CASMRAVQQETQYF. The nucleotide sequence is given as TGCGCCAGCATGAGGGCCGTTCAACAAGAGACCCAGTACTTC.